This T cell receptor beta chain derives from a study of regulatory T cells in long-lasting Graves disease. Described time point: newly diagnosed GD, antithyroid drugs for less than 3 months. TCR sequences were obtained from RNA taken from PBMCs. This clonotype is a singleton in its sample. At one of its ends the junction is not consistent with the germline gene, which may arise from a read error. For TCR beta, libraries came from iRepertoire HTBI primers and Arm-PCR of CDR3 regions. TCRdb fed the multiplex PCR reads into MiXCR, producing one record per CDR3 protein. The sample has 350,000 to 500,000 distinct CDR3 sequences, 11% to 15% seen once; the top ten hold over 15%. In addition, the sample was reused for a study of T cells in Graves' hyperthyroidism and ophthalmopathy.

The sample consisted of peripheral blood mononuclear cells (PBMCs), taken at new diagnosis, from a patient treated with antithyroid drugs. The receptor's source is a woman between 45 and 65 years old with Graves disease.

The CDR3 DNA reads as TGTGCCAGCAGCGTGGGACAGAGTGGAACCGGGGAGCTGTTTTTC. It yields the protein CASSVGQSGTGELFF. The J gene is TRBJ2-2, the V gene TRBV9, with TRBD1 matching over 7 bases. Germline lookup yields CDR1 SGDLS and CDR2 YYNGEE. The CDR3 is 15 residues long.